One and the same sample provided the 27 T cell receptor beta chains below, sequenced in a study of T cell responses to AZD1222 COVID-19 vaccine. Generated by immunoSEQ multiplex PCR, the TCRdb table keeps only in-frame clones and is missing some. The sample has 160,000 or so clones; 88% are singletons. The sample here was peripheral blood, taken on day 0 of AZD1222 vaccination. All receptors derive from an adult in good health.

This clone was picked up a small number of times. CDR3 residues: CASSVKGDGANVLTF. The DNA of the CDR3 is TGTGCCAGCAGCGTAAAGGGGGATGGGGCCAACGTCCTGACTTTC. The V call is TRBV9, the J call TRBJ2-6, with D maybe TRBD1 (6 bases). The length of the CDR3 is 15 residues. The V end was cut by 1 base, the J end by 3 bases, with 8 bases between. Germline CDR1 and CDR2: SGDLS and YYNGEE.

The chain links TRBV5-3 to TRBJ1-6; D uncertain. TRBV5-3 falls under the ORF class, with uncertain function. V lost 0 bases and J lost 4, with 5 bases in between. The CDR3 runs 14 residues. CDR3 residues: CARSLDSYNSPLHF. The CDR3 coding sequence is TGTGCCAGAAGCTTGGACAGTTATAATTCACCCCTCCACTTT.

Comments on this clone: Other DNA sequences within the sample encode an identical CDR3. The chain is built from TRBV7-2 and TRBJ1-1, with no clear D. V dropped 3 bases and J dropped 3 bases, with 8 bases sitting between them. This CDR3 has 13 amino acids. CDR1 and CDR2 from the germline V gene are SGHTA and FQGNSA. The CDR3 coding sequence is TGTGCCAGCAGCTTTGGCAGGTACACTGAAGCTTTCTTT. This translates into CASSFGRYTEAFF.

This chain joins TRBV7-2 and TRBJ1-6; D unresolved. CDR3 length equals 15 residues. In germline, CDR1 is SGHTA, CDR2 FQGNSA. V was cut by 1 base and J by 5 bases, with 9 bases left in between. CDR3 nucleotide sequence: TGTGCCAGCAGCTTAGGCACAAGGCATAATTCACCCCTCCACTTT. This codes for CASSLGTRHNSPLHF. Full variable domain (rest looked up from reference TRBV7-2 and TRBJ1-6): GAGVSQSPSNKVTEKGKDVELRCDPISGHTALYWYRQSLGQGLEFLIYFQGNSAPDKSGLPSDRFSAERTGGSVSTLTIQRTQQEDSAVYLCASSLGTRHNSPLHFGNGTRLTVT.

The chain couples TRBV21-1 to TRBJ1-6; TRBD1, the table's D call, lacks a check against the DNA. TRBV21-1 is reported as a pseudogene. The CDR3 is 15 residues long. CDR3 nucleotides: TGTGCCAGCAGCAAAGTGAAACAGGTAAATTCACCCCTCCACTTT. Translated, it gives CASSKVKQVNSPLHF.

This clone appeared a single time. J is TRBJ2-3 and V is TRBV3-1 (or the pseudogene TRBV3-2); 7 bases agree with TRBD2. The CDR3 length is 15 residues. Germline CDR1 LGHDT, CDR2 YNNKEL (reference sequence). With 1 base clipped from V and 1 base from J, the junction kept 2 bases outside the gene matches. CDR3 loop: CASSQALAGTDTQYF. The CDR3 coding sequence is TGTGCCAGCAGCCAAGCCCTAGCGGGCACAGATACGCAGTATTTT.

The gene calls are TRBV4-3 and TRBJ1-4; D gene ambiguous. Germline-derived CDR1 and CDR2 are LGHNA and YSLEER. The CDR3 loop spans 15 amino acids. Between the trimmed V and J ends, which lost 4 bases and 8 bases, there was a span of 17 bases. CDR3 loop: CASSPLGQAKEKLFF. The DNA of the CDR3 is TGCGCCAGCAGCCCCCTTGGGCAGGCCAAGGAAAAACTGTTTTTT.

The chain combines TRBV7-9 with TRBJ1-2, with 7 bases fitting TRBD1. The CDR3 consists of 18 residues. The V and J ends lost 1 base and 0 bases, in that order; junction bases with no gene match: 11. CDR1 SEHNR and CDR2 FQNEAQ come from the germline V gene (reference sequence). CDR3 loop: CASSLDRQGEEPNYGYTF. CDR3 DNA sequence: TGTGCCAGCAGCTTAGATCGGCAGGGGGAGGAACCTAACTATGGCTACACCTTC. The full variable domain, in which reference TRBV7-9 and TRBJ1-2 provide the parts outside the CDR3, is DTGVSQNPRHKITKRGQNVTFRCDPISEHNRLYWYRQTLGQGPEFLTYFQNEAQLEKSRLLSDRFSAERPKGSFSTLEIQRTEQGDSAMYLCASSLDRQGEEPNYGYTFGSGTRLTVV.

This chain links TRBV27 with TRBJ2-3; D gene ambiguous. Germline V gene sequence: CDR1 MNHEY, CDR2 SMNVEV (reference sequence). Deletions cut 2 bases from V and 3 bases from J, with 6 bases between. The CDR3 loop spans 13 amino acids. The CDR3: CASSLGETDTQYF. The CDR3 bases are TGTGCCAGCAGTTTAGGGGAAACAGATACGCAGTATTTT.

This clone was found once. The chain carries TRBV5-5 and TRBJ2-2, with 14 bases identical to TRBD2. The germline gives CDR1 SGHKS, CDR2 YYEKEE (reference sequence). V lost 4 bases to trimming and J lost 4 bases; unmatched junction nucleotides: 6. This CDR3 has 17 residues. CDR3 amino acids: CASSPGLAGVATGELFF. The CDR3 DNA sequence: TGTGCCAGCAGCCCGGGACTAGCGGGGGTCGCCACCGGGGAGCTGTTTTTT.

The chain recombines TRBV28 with TRBJ1-2, with unresolved D. Germline V gives CDR1 MDHEN, CDR2 SYDVKM. Trimming left V 4 bases short and J 3 bases short, with 12 bases between. The CDR3 is made up of 14 amino acids. CDR3 loop: CASSSGQSDYGYTF. Written as DNA, the CDR3 is TGTGCCAGCAGTTCGGGCCAGTCGGACTATGGCTACACCTTC.

The J gene is TRBJ2-1, the V gene TRBV28; D possibly corresponds to TRBD2 (5 bases). The V and J ends lost 7 bases and 4 bases respectively, with 14 bases between them. The germline V gene encodes CDR1 MDHEN and CDR2 SYDVKM. The CDR3 has 14 residues. CDR3 protein: CASTASLPYNEQFF. CDR3 bases: TGTGCCAGCACCGCTAGCTTACCTTACAATGAGCAGTTCTTC.

The chain carries TRBV2 and TRBJ2-1; 9 positions agree with TRBD2. The trim removed 6 bases at V and 9 bases at J, leaving 12 bases unmatched. The CDR3 extends over 15 amino acids. CDR1 is SNHLY and CDR2 is FYNNEI in the germline V gene. The CDR3 protein is CASRLVSGGMGEQFF. The CDR3 bases are TGTGCCAGCAGGCTCGTTAGCGGGGGTATGGGTGAGCAGTTCTTC.

The chain combines TRBV30 with TRBJ2-1; TRBD2 is a possible D gene (5 bases). This CDR3 comprises 10 residues. V was cut by 5 bases and J by 12 bases, with 11 bases left in between. The germline V gene has CDR1 GTSNPN and CDR2 SVGIG (reference sequence). The CDR3 protein is CAWGSVGQFF. CDR3 sequence (DNA): TGTGCCTGGGGTAGCGTTGGGCAGTTCTTC.

The sample holds one count of this clone. V gene TRBV15 combines with J gene TRBJ2-1; a weak D match, TRBD2 (7 bases). This CDR3 has 13 amino acids. Per the germline V gene, CDR1 is LNHNV and CDR2 is YYDKDF (reference sequence). Trimming shortened V by 9 bases and J by 6 bases, and 15 bases separated the two germline ends. The CDR3 DNA reads TGTGCCACTCTAGCAGGGGAGGGCAATGAGCAGTTCTTC. This gives the protein CATLAGEGNEQFF.

The chain employs TRBV28 and TRBJ1-1; D gene uncertain. The V end was cut by 6 bases, the J end by 2 bases, with 13 bases between. There are 14 residues in the CDR3. Looked up from germline, CDR1 is MDHEN and CDR2 is SYDVKM. In DNA form, the CDR3 reads TGTGCCAGCAGCGAAAATAGGGCTAACACTGAAGCTTTCTTT. Its translation: CASSENRANTEAFF.

The CDR3 DNA follows: TGTGCCAGCAGCCCAGGGGGCGGAAATGAGCAGTTCTTC. It is translated as CASSPGGGNEQFF. This rearrangement joins TRBV9 to TRBJ2-1, with 8 bases matching TRBD1. J gave up 7 bases and V 4 bases, and 4 bases lay outside the gene matches. Germline V gene sequence: CDR1 SGDLS, CDR2 YYNGEE. The CDR3 totals 13 residues. Filled out from reference TRBV9 and TRBJ2-1, the complete variable domain reads DSGVTQTPKHLITATGQRVTLRCSPRSGDLSVYWYQQSLDQGLQFLIQYYNGEERAKGNILERFSAQQFPDLHSELNLSSLELGDSALYFCASSPGGGNEQFFGPGTRLTVL.

The rearrangement joins TRBV28 to TRBJ1-1, with D possibly TRBD1 on 6 matching bases. CDR3 length equals 14 residues. Germline V gene data show CDR1 as MDHEN and CDR2 as SYDVKM. V shed 5 bases and J shed 1 base, with 11 bases lying between them. CDR3 DNA sequence: TGTGCCAGCAGTCTCGGGGGCCAGAACACTGAAGCTTTCTTT. It codes for CASSLGGQNTEAFF.

The J gene is TRBJ1-1, the V gene TRBV21-1. TRBV21-1 is classified as a pseudogene. The CDR3 sequence is 14 residues long. The DNA for the CDR3 is TGTGCCAGCAGCGGAGATGGGAGTAACACTGAAGCTTTCTTT. It is translated as CASSGDGSNTEAFF.

The rearrangement uses TRBV15 and TRBJ1-3, with D tentatively TRBD1 (6 bases). The CDR3 sequence is 17 residues long. Germline CDR1 reads LNHNV; CDR2 reads YYDKDF (reference sequence). Trimming removed 0 bases at V and 2 bases at J, with 14 bases between. CDR3 sequence reads: CATSRDMGAPPGNTIYF. The CDR3 nucleotides read TGTGCCACCAGCAGAGATATGGGGGCTCCCCCTGGAAACACCATATATTTT.

The chain employs TRBV10-1 and TRBJ2-2; TRBD1 matches at 7 bases. V gave up 0 bases and J gave up 1 base; unmatched junction bases: 11. The CDR3 consists of 19 residues. In germline, CDR1 is WNHNN, CDR2 SYGVQD (reference sequence). CDR3 sequence (DNA): TGCGCCAGCAGTGAGTCGAAGGCAGGGGGTAATTGGAACACCGGGGAGCTGTTTTTT. Its protein product is CASSESKAGGNWNTGELFF.

This clone was recorded only once. The chain joins TRBV28 to TRBJ1-1; 7 bases map to TRBD1. V gave up 9 bases and J gave up 10 bases; unmatched junction bases: 17. The germline gives CDR1 MDHEN, CDR2 SYDVKM. CDR3 length: 14 residues. The DNA for the CDR3 is TGTGCCAGTAGACAGGGTCGAGGCTACAACGGAGCTTTCTTT. Its translation: CASRQGRGYNGAFF.

The chain is built from TRBV6-2 or TRBV6-3 and TRBJ2-7, with D uncertain. Per the germline V gene, CDR1 is MNHEY and CDR2 is SVGEGT. Deletions cut 1 base from V and 0 bases from J, with 7 bases between. The CDR3 length is 14 residues. The CDR3 DNA sequence: TGTGCCAGCAGTTACTTTGCACCCTCCTACGAGCAGTACTTC. It yields the protein CASSYFAPSYEQYF.

The chain is built from TRBV3-1 (or the pseudogene TRBV3-2) and TRBJ1-4, with TRBD1 as a possible D gene (6 bases). Germline-derived CDR1 and CDR2 are LGHDT and YNNKEL (reference sequence). The CDR3 has 17 amino acids. The V end was cut by 0 bases, the J end by 4 bases, with 15 bases between. The CDR3 DNA follows: TGTGCCAGCAGCCAAGAAGTCCTTCACAGGGATAATGAAAAACTGTTTTTT. It specifies CASSQEVLHRDNEKLFF.

CDR3 region: CASSPTGAGYTF. CDR3 DNA: TGTGCCAGCAGTCCTACAGGGGCGGGCTACACCTTC. The chain carries TRBV7-9 and TRBJ1-2; TRBD1 aligns across 7 bases. Trimming cost V 6 bases and J 8 bases; bases outside gene matches: 6. CDR1 SEHNR and CDR2 FQNEAQ come from the germline V gene (reference sequence). This CDR3 is 12 amino acids long. Based on the CDR3 plus reference TRBV7-9 and TRBJ1-2, the full variable domain is DTGVSQNPRHKITKRGQNVTFRCDPISEHNRLYWYRQTLGQGPEFLTYFQNEAQLEKSRLLSDRFSAERPKGSFSTLEIQRTEQGDSAMYLCASSPTGAGYTFGSGTRLTVV.

This chain links TRBV19 with TRBJ1-1; D possibly corresponds to TRBD1 (5 bases). The length of the CDR3 is 16 residues. Germline V gene data show CDR1 as LNHDA and CDR2 as SQIVND (reference sequence). Between the trimmed V and J ends, which lost 5 bases and 0 bases, there was a span of 16 bases. This chain's CDR3 is CASSVGTRLMNTEAFF. CDR3 bases: TGTGCCAGTAGTGTCGGGACCCGCCTAATGAACACTGAAGCTTTCTTT.

The CDR3 loop reads CASSFGDRDTAGYTF. In DNA form, the CDR3 reads TGTGCCAGCAGCTTCGGAGACCGGGACACCGCCGGCTACACCTTC. The V call is TRBV7-2, the J call TRBJ1-2; weak D call: TRBD1 (6 bases). Germline V CDR1 and CDR2: SGHTA, FQGNSA. This CDR3 has 15 residues. Trimming pared 3 bases from V and 8 bases from J, leaving 19 bases between.